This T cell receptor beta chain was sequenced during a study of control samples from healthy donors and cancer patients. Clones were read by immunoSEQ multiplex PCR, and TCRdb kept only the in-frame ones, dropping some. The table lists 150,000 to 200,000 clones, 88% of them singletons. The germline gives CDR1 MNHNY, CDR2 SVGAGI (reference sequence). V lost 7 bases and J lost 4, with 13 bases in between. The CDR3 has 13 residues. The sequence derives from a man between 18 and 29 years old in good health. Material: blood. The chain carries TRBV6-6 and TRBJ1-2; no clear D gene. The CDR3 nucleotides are TGTGCCAGCACCCTCACCCCGCCCTATGGCTACACCTTC. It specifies CASTLTPPYGYTF.